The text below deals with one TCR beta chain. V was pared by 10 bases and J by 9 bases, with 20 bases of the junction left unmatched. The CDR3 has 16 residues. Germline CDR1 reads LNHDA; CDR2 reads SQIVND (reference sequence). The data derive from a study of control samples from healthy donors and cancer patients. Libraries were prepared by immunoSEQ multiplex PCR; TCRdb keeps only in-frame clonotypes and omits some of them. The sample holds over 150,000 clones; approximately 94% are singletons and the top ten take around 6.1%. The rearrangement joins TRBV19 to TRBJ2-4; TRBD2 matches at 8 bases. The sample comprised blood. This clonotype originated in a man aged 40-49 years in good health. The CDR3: CATKLPGPGGVAIQYF. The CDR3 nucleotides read TGTGCCACCAAGCTCCCGGGCCCGGGAGGGGTAGCCATTCAGTACTTC.